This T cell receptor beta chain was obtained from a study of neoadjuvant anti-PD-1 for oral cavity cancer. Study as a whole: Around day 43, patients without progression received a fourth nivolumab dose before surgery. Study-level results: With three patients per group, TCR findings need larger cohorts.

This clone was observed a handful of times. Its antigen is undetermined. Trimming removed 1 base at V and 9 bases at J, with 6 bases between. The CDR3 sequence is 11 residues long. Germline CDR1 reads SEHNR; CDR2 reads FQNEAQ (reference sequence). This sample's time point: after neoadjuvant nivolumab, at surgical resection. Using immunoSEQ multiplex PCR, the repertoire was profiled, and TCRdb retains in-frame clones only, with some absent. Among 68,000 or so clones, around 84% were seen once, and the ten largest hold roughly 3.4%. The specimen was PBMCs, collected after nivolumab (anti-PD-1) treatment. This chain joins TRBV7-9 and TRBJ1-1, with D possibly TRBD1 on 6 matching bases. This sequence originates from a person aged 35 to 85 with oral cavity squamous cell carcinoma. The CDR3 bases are TGTGCCAGCAGCTTAGGGGACAAAGCTTTCTTT. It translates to CASSLGDKAFF.